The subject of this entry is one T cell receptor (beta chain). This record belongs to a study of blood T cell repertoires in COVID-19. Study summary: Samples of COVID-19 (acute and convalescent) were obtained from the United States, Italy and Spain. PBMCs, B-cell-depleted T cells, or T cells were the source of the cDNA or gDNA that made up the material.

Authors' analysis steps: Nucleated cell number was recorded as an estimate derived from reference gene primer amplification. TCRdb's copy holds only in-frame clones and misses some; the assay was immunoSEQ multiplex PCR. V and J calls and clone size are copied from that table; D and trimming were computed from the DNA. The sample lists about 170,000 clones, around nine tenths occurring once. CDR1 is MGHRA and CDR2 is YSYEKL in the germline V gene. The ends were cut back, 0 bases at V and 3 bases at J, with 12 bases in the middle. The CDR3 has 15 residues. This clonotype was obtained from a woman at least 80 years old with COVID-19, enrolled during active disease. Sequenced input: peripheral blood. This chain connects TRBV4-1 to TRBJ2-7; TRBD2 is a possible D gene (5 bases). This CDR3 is CASSQESVGIYEQYF. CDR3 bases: TGCGCCAGCAGCCAAGAGTCGGTCGGGATCTACGAGCAGTACTTC.